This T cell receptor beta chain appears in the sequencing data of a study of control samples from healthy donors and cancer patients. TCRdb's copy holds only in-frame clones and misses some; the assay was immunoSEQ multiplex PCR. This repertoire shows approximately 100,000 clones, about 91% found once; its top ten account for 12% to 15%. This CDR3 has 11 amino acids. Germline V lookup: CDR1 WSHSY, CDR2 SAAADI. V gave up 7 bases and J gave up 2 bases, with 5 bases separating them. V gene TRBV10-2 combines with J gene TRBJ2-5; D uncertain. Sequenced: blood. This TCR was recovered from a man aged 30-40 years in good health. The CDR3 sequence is CASKQQETQYF. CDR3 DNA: TGCGCCAGCAAACAACAAGAGACCCAGTACTTC.